This record concerns one T cell receptor beta chain sequence. Its matching antigen is unknown. All donors were Caucasian adults living in Nashville, Tennessee. Produced via immunoSEQ multiplex PCR; TCRdb's table is partial and in-frame only. Of under 2,500,000 clones in the sample, 90% to 97% were seen once. This sample is drawn from a study of shared clonotypes between healthy human individuals. Findings of the study overall: Genetic and exposure-history diversity was limited by the small donor number. Naive subsets generally exceeded memory subsets in estimated richness. When compared with the clonotypes that were shared by all four sorted-subset donors, the non-shared clonotypes turned out to have lower generation probabilities.

The clonotype originates from a man aged 18-30 years in good health. Sequencing was done on a sample of naive CD4+ T cells sorted from blood. Regarding subset: CD45RA+ positively selected.

DNA for the CDR3: TGTGCCAGCAGTGAATCTGTAGGATATAATTCACCCCTCCACTTT. It is translated as CASSESVGYNSPLHF. The chain has TRBV25-1 and TRBJ1-6; D gene ambiguous. Germline lookup yields CDR1 MGHDK and CDR2 SYGVNS. The CDR3 totals 15 residues. V was trimmed by 1 base and J by 4 bases, leaving 8 bases between them.